This TCR beta chain is from a study of cytomegalovirus exposure and HLA in healthy donors. Turning to the study itself: A prior study identified approximately 120 million unique TCR beta sequences from 180 million or so T cells.

The PCR used 60 Vbeta and 13 Jbeta primers. The protocol was immunoSEQ multiplex PCR, while the TCRdb copy is restricted to in-frame clones and leaves out a portion. This table has about 170,000 clones, approximately 73% appearing once. Details on this clone: Its antigen is unknown.

Study-level points and caveats: It was assumed in the presence/absence analyses that sequencing depth was roughly uniform across donors. Sequencing artifact likely explains a cluster of highly shared sequence variants. With DRB1 most and HLA-C fewest, TCR association rates differed between HLA loci in a later analysis.

This CDR3 region has 18 residues. J gave up 1 base and V 5 bases, and 14 bases lay outside the gene matches. Germline lookup yields CDR1 MDHEN and CDR2 SYDVKM. The chain combines TRBV28 with TRBJ1-5; 7 nucleotides align to TRBD1. The receptor was isolated from a woman between 18 and 30 years old in good health and CMV-seropositive. The sequenced sample was PBMCs. The CDR3 spells CASSPNRGGQGSNQPQHF. The CDR3 DNA reads as TGTGCCAGCAGTCCGAACAGGGGCGGTCAAGGAAGCAATCAGCCCCAGCATTTT.